What follows are 12 T cell receptor beta chains derived from one specimen sequenced in a study of blood T cells in healthy people across ages. With a J-beta primer mix and a sample-barcoded 5' primer, a second PCR ran roughly 6 to 11 cycles. TCRdb processed the 5' RACE reads anew with MiXCR; each CDR3 protein has one entry. This table holds 850,000 to 1,300,000 distinct CDR3 sequences, less than 50% found once. The sample consisted of blood. The receptor source for this set is a woman aged 60-75 years in good health.

The chain uses TRBV20-1 and TRBJ1-2, with D unresolved. Trimming pared 3 bases from V and 7 bases from J, leaving 15 bases between. The germline gives CDR1 DFQATT, CDR2 SNEGSKA (reference sequence). This CDR3 has 13 amino acids. The CDR3 DNA reads as TGCAGTGCTAGTGGTGGCACCTGGAGTGGCTACACCTTC. Its protein is CSASGGTWSGYTF.

As concerns this clonotype: A read error may be the cause here, since a much bigger clone is one base away. V and J are TRBV5-4 and TRBJ2-5, with D possibly TRBD2 on 6 matching bases. V was clipped by 3 bases and J by 4 bases, with 7 bases between them. CDR1 and CDR2 from the germline V gene are SGHNT and YYREEE (reference sequence). The CDR3 covers 12 residues. For the CDR3, the DNA is TGTGCCAGCAGCTGGAGGGGAGAGACCCAGTACTTC. Translated, it gives CASSWRGETQYF.

The rearrangement joins TRBV5-1 to TRBJ2-5; TRBD2 matches at 11 bases. Germline lookup yields CDR1 SGHRS and CDR2 YFSETQ. Trimming took 0 bases from V and 6 from J; bases not matched to a gene: 1. The CDR3 runs to 14 residues. The CDR3 loop reads CASSLGLAGKTQYF. CDR3 bases: TGCGCCAGCAGCTTGGGACTAGCGGGGAAGACCCAGTACTTC.

The genes are TRBV13 and TRBJ2-5, with D perhaps being TRBD1 or TRBD2 (5 bases each). Trimming shortened V by 5 bases and J by 10 bases, and 17 bases separated the two germline ends. Germline V gene sequence: CDR1 PRHDT, CDR2 FYEKMQ (reference sequence). The CDR3 has 13 amino acids. CDR3 sequence (DNA): TGTGCCAGCAGCCCAGGGACCAGCGTTGGCCAGTACTTC. It is translated as CASSPGTSVGQYF.

This clonotype was seen a single time. The J gene is TRBJ2-7, the V gene TRBV5-1; D is unresolved. Trimming shortened V by 0 bases and J by 7 bases, and 11 bases separated the two germline ends. This CDR3 has 13 residues. Germline CDR1 is SGHRS and CDR2 is YFSETQ. CDR3 nucleotide sequence: TGCGCCAGCAGCTTGGGGAAAATGGGTGAGCAGTACTTC. Translation: CASSLGKMGEQYF.

CDR3 sequence (DNA): TGTGCTAGTGGTTTGGTACAGGGGGGAGGGCCTTGGGATGAGCAGTACTTC. Encoded protein: CASGLVQGGGPWDEQYF. This rearrangement joins TRBV12-5 to TRBJ2-5; D is possibly TRBD1 (8 bases). V lost 0 bases and J lost 11, with 25 bases in between. The germline gives CDR1 LGHNT, CDR2 FRNRAP. CDR3 length: 17 amino acids.

As to this clonotype: The junction departs from the called germline gene at one end, perhaps through a read error. This rearrangement joins TRBV25-1 to TRBJ2-1, with 13 bases that match TRBD2. The germline gives CDR1 MGHDK, CDR2 SYGVNS. The CDR3 totals 19 residues. Here the CDR3 DNA reads TGTGCCAGCAGTGAATATTTCCGGACTAGCGGGAGCGACTACAAGGAGCAGTTCTTC. Its protein is CASSEYFRTSGSDYKEQFF.

This clonotype was observed a handful of times. The V and J genes are TRBV11-2 and TRBJ2-4; 12 bases align to TRBD2. J lost 7 bases, V lost 2 bases, and 18 bases had no gene match. Per the germline V gene, CDR1 is SGHAT and CDR2 is FQNNGV. The CDR3 runs to 20 residues. This CDR3 reads CASSLIPGELAGGPGNIQYF. CDR3 nucleotides: TGTGCCAGCAGCTTAATACCGGGGGAGCTAGCGGGAGGGCCGGGGAACATTCAGTACTTC.

This clonotype was recorded at least ten times. This sequence joins TRBV10-3 and TRBJ2-7, with D possibly TRBD1 on 6 matching bases. The V and J ends lost 6 bases and 3 bases respectively, with 12 bases between them. Germline CDR1 and CDR2: ENHRY and SYGVKD. This CDR3 has 13 amino acids. CDR3 DNA: TGTGCCATCAGCCCAGGGGACGGCTACGAGCAGTACTTC. Translation gives CAISPGDGYEQYF.

This clonotype was observed once. The rearrangement links TRBV7-9 to TRBJ1-2, with D uncertain. Looked up from germline, CDR1 is SEHNR and CDR2 is FQNEAQ (reference sequence). V was shortened by 1 base and J by 8 bases, with 17 bases between the two germline ends. The CDR3 runs to 15 residues. DNA for the CDR3: TGTGCCAGCAGCTTAGTTTCGGAATCTAAACGGGGCTACACCTTC. It specifies CASSLVSESKRGYTF.

This clonotype appeared a few times. The V call is TRBV4-1, the J call TRBJ2-2; 14 bases agree with TRBD2. The V segment lost 0 bases and the J segment 3 bases; nucleotides outside the gene matches: 6. The CDR3 is 19 residues long. CDR1 and CDR2 (germline): MGHRA, YSYEKL. In nucleotides, the CDR3 is TGCGCCAGCAGCCAAGAAGGAAGGACTAGCGGGAGGTACACCGGGGAGCTGTTTTTT. Translation: CASSQEGRTSGRYTGELFF.

The rearrangement links TRBV28 to TRBJ1-4, with 7 positions matching TRBD1. The length of the CDR3 is 14 residues. The V segment lost 8 bases and the J segment 7 bases; nucleotides outside the gene matches: 10. Germline CDR1 and CDR2: MDHEN and SYDVKM. CDR3 bases: TGTGCCAGCGTCTCCGGGACAGTCGGTGAAAAACTGTTTTTT. It specifies CASVSGTVGEKLFF.